This T cell receptor (beta chain) was sequenced during a study of beta chain features in type 1 diabetes. To note about this clone: What it binds is unknown.

Study outcomes and limitations: Moderate yet significant TCRB CDR3 shortening was seen in Type 1 diabetes patients in all four CD4+ subsets.

Expressed TCRB transcripts were sequenced, since all the RNA that had been isolated was reverse transcribed. Some clones are missing from TCRdb's copy, which holds only in-frame ones; the method was immunoSEQ multiplex PCR. The data contain more than 100,000 clones, about a sixth of them singletons. The sequence came from a man between 25 and 39 years old with type 1 diabetes. The material sequenced was central memory CD4+ T cells from blood.

In DNA, the CDR3 is TGCGCCAGCAGCCCGGGGACAGGGACCAAAGAGACCCAGTACTTC. Its protein is CASSPGTGTKETQYF. The chain combines TRBV5-1 with TRBJ2-5, with 9 bases that match TRBD1. Unmatched junction bases numbered 7, after V lost 4 bases and J lost 3 bases. The CDR3 has 15 amino acids. Germline V gene lookup returns CDR1 SGHRS and CDR2 YFSETQ.